The present T cell receptor (beta chain) was sequenced within a study of blood T cells in healthy people across ages. Germline V CDR1 and CDR2: MNHEY, SMNVEV (reference sequence). The CDR3 sequence is 15 residues long. The V and J ends lost 7 bases and 1 base respectively, with 13 bases between them. A second about 6 to 12 cycle PCR used barcoded and J-beta primers. One entry per CDR3 protein, called by TCRdb with MiXCR from the 5' RACE reads. In the table there are roughly 500,000 distinct CDR3 sequences, around 24% of which are singletons. This sample also appeared in a second study, on T cells of mothers and their children.

The chain carries TRBV27 and TRBJ2-2; the D gene is possibly TRBD2 (5 bases). Sequenced: blood. This sequence was found in a boy between 5 and 17 years old in good health. The CDR3 DNA sequence: TGTGCCAGCAAAGAGGGCTACTTGAACACCGGGGAGCTGTTTTTT. Its protein product is CASKEGYLNTGELFF.